This T cell receptor (beta chain) was found in a study of tumor-infiltrating lymphocytes in primary liver carcinoma. With 400 to 550 ng total RNA as template and a constant-region primer, TCR beta cDNA was made. Libraries covering TCR beta were generated through three nested multiplex PCR rounds (using a slightly modified ARM-PCR). TCRdb independently ran MiXCR on the multiplex PCR reads; one entry per CDR3 protein. The sample gives about 120,000 distinct CDR3 sequences, 55% to 75% of which show up once; over 7% is in the top ten. This clonotype was observed at least ten times. DNA and RNA were both co-extracted from approximately 20-30 mg of bulk tissue that had not been sorted. Sequencing was done on a sample of liver tumor tissue from sampling region 1. Stated subset: tumor region T1, superior pole. This TCR came from a woman aged 60-75 years with primary liver carcinoma and hepatitis B virus infection.

The DNA for the CDR3 is TGTGCCAGCAGTTACTCGCAGCCCGGGACTAGCGGGAGTGATGAGCAGTTCTTC. It translates to CASSYSQPGTSGSDEQFF. The chain uses TRBV6-6 and TRBJ2-1; 14 bases map to TRBD2. This CDR3 contains 18 residues. Trimming cost V 0 bases and J 8 bases; bases outside gene matches: 9. Per germline, CDR1 MNHNY and CDR2 SVGAGI (reference sequence).